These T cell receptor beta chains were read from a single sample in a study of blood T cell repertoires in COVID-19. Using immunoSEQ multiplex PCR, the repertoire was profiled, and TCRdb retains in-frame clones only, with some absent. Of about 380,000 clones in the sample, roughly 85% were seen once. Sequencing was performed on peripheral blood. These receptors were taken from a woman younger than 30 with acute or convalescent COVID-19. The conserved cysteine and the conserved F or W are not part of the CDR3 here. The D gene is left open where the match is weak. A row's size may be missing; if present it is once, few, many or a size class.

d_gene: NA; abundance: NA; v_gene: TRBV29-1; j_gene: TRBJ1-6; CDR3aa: SVGATGNSPLH
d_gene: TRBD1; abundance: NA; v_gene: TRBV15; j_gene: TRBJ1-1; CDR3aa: ATSKKTGVWEAF
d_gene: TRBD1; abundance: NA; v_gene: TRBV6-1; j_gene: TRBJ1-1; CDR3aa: ASSEGTGGGTEAF
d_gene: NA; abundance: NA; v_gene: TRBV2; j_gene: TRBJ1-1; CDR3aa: ASSEIERNTEAF
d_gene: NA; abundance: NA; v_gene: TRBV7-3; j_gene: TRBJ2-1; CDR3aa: ASSSTGNEQF
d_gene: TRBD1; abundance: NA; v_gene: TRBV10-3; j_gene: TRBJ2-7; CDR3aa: APPRSDRAYEQY
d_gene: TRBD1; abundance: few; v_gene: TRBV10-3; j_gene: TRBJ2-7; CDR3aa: AISPGQGLYEQY
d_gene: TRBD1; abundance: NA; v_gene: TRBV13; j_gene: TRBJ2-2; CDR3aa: ASSRQGGYTGELF
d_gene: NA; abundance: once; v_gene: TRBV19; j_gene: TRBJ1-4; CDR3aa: ASSKQGGEKLF
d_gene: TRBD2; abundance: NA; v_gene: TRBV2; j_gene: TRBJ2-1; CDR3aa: ASSGLAEDNEQF
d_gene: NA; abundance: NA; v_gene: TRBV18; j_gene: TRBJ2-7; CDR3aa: ASSPGLIGFSSYEQY